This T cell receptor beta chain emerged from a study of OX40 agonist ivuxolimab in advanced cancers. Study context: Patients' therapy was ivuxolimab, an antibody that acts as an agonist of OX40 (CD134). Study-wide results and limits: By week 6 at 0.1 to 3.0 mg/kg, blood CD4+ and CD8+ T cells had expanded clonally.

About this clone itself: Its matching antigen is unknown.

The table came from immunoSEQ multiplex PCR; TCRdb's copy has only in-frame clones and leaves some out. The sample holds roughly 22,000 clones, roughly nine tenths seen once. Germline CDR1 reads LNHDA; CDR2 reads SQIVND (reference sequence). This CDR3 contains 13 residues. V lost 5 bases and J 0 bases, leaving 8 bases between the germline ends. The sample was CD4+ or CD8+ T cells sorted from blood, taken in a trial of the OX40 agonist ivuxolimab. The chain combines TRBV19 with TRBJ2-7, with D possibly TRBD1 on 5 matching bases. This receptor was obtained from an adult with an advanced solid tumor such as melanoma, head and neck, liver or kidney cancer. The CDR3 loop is CASSWTHSYEQYF. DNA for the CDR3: TGTGCCAGTAGTTGGACACACTCCTACGAGCAGTACTTC.